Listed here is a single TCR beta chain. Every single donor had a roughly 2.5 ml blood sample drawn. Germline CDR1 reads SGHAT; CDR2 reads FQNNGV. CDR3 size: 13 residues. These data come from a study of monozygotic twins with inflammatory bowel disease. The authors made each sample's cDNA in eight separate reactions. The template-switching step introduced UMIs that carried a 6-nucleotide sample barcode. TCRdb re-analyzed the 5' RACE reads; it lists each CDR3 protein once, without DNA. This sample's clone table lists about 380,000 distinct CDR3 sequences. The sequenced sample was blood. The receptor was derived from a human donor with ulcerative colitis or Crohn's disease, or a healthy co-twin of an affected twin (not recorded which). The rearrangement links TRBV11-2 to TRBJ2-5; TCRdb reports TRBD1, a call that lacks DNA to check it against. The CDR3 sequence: CASSLPGGETQYF. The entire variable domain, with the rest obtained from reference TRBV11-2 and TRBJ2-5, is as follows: EAGVAQSPRYKIIEKRQSVAFWCNPISGHATLYWYQQILGQGPKLLIQFQNNGVVDDSQLPKDRFSAERLKGVDSTLKIQPAKLEDSAVYLCASSLPGGETQYFGPGTRLLVL.